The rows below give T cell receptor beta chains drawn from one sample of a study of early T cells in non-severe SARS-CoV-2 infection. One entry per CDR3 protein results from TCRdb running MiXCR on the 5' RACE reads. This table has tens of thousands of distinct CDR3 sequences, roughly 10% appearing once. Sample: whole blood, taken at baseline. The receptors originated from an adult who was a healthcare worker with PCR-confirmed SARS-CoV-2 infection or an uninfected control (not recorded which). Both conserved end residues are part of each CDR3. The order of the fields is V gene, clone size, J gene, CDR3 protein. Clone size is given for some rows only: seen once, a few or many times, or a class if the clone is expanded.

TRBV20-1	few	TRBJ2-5	CSASPQGFRETQYF
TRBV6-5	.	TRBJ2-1	CASKLRTGAGNEQFF
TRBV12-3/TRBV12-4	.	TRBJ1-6	CASSLGGRGNNSPLHF
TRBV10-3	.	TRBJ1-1	CAIRGTGANTEAFF
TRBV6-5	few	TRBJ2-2	CASTAGANTGELFF
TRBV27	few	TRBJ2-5	CASGVWNQETQYF
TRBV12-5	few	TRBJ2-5	CASGLVDRVGKTQYF
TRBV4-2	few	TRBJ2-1	CASSQGSSTGPAQFF
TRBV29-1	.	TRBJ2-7	CSVEDRGREQYF
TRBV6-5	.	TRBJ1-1	CASSKWTGDTEAFF
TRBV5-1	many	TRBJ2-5	CASSPWGGQSGTQYF
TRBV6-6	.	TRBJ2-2	CASSNFRTSRELFF
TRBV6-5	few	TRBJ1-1	CASSYLPASQGGTEAFF
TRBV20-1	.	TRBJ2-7	CSARDRRGNYEQYF
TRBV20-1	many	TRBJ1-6	CSAKRTGDRDNSPLHF
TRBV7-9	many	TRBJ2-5	CASGQIETQYF
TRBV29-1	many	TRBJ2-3	CSVEAGLGPDTQYF
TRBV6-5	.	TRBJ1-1	CAVFLRGRNTEAFF
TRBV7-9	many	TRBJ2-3	CASSFGDTQYF
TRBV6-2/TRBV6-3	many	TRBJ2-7	CASSTTGMIYEQYF
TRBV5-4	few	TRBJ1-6	CASSGTGGVSSPLHF
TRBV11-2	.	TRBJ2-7	CASRSGSFEQYF
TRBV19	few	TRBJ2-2	CASSSWGGGPGELFF
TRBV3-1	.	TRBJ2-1	CASSQEVGGNEQFF
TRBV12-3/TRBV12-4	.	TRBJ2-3	CASSLVTADTQYF
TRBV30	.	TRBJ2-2	CAGDLGGTGELFF
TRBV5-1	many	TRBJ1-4	CASSRRGQGDEKLFF
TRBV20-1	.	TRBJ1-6	CSARDLARGPSPLHF
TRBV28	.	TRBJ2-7	CASSLYEQYF
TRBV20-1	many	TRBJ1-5	CSAITGTGVRNQPQHF
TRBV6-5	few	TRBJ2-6	CASRLGTGLTGANVLTF
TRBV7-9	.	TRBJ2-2	CASSQLGQGTGELFF
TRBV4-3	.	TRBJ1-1	CASSPALQYSEAFF
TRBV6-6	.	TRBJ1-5	CASRHTGEDNQPQHF
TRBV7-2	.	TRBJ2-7	CASSLGGVGSSYEQYF
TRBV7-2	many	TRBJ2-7	CASSLAVGTYEQYF
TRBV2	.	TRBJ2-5	CASSRWWGPRGETQYF
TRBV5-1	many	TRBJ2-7	CASSPVTGYEQYF
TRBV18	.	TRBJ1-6	CASSRTGDTYNSPLHF
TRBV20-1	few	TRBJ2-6	CSAAGTSTGANVLTF
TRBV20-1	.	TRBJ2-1	CSASGGSNNEQLF
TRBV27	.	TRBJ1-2	CASSFSGGLGYTF
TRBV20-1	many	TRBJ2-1	CSASIPGASSYNEQFF
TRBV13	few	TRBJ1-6	CASSLLTPGGDNSPLHF
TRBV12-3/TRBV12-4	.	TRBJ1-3	CASSFAGTARNTIYF
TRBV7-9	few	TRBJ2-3	CASSSWGTSTGDTQYF
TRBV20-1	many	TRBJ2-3	CSAPPRGEMVDTQYF
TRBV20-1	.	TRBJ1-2	CSARDSVNYGYTF
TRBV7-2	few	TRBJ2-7	CASSLGQGSFYEQYF
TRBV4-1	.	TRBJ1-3	CASSQATAFSGNTIYF
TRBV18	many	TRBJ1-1	CASSPGLNTEAFF
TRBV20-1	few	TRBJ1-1	CSARVPDRDTEAFF
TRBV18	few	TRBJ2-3	CASSPPPGRSTDTQYF
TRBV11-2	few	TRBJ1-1	CASRGSRNTEAFF
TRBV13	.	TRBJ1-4	CASSLSFFLGAREKLFF
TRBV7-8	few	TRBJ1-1	CASSLSLFILGSLGSRVFF
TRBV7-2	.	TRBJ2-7	CASSPRASLSSYEQYF
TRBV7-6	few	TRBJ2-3	CASSSMVGSSTDTQYF
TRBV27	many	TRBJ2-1	CASSTPDRGYNEQFF